This section outlines one T cell receptor (beta chain) sequence together with its context. The data originate from a study of blood T cell repertoires in COVID-19. On the study more broadly: From T cells, B-cell-depleted T cells, or PBMCs came the material, which was cDNA or gDNA.

Study processing details: Estimation of nucleated cell counts relied on the amplification of reference gene primers. Assay used: immunoSEQ multiplex PCR; TCRdb lists only in-frame clones, some missing. V and J calls and clone size are as listed in that table; D and trimming were resolved from the DNA. The data hold 250,000 to 400,000 clones, with 70% to 90% observed a single time. The V gene's germline CDR1 is MGHRA and CDR2 YSYEKL. Trimming cost V 4 bases and J 1 base; bases outside gene matches: 3. The CDR3 totals 15 residues. The receptor was derived from a woman aged 30 to 39 with COVID-19, enrolled during active disease. The specimen sequenced was peripheral blood. The rearrangement links TRBV4-1 to TRBJ2-3, with 9 bases lining up with TRBD1. CDR3 nucleotide sequence: TGCGCCAGCAGCCTCCGGGACAGGGGCACAGATACGCAGTATTTT. Amino acid sequence: CASSLRDRGTDTQYF.